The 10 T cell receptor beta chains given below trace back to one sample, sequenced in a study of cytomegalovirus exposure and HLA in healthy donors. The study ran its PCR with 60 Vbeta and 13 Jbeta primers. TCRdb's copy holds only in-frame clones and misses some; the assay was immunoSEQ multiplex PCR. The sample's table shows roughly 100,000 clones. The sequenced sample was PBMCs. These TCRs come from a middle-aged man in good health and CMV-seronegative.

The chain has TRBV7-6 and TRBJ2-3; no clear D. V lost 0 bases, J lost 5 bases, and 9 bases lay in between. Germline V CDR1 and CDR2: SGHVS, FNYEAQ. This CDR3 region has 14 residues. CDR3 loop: CASSLAHPGDTQYF. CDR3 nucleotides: TGTGCCAGCAGCTTAGCGCATCCAGGAGATACGCAGTATTTT.

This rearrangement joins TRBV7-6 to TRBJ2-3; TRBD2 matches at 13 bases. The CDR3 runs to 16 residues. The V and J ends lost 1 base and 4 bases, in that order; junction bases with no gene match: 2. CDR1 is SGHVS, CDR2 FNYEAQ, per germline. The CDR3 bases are TGTGCCAGCAGCTTAGTACTAGCGGGGGGGTCAGATACGCAGTATTTT. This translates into CASSLVLAGGSDTQYF.

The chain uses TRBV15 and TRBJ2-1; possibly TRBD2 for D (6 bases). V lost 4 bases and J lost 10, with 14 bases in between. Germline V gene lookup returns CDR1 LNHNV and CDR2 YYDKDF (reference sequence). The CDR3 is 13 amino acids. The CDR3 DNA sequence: TGTGCCACCAGCACCCCCCCGGCGGGGGAGCAGTTCTTC. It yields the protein CATSTPPAGEQFF.

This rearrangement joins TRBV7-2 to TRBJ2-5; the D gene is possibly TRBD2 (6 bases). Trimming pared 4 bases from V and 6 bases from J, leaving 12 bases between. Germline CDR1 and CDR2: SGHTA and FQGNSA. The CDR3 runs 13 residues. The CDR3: CASSSRDSQTQYF. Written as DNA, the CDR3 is TGTGCCAGCAGCTCCCGGGACTCACAGACCCAGTACTTC.

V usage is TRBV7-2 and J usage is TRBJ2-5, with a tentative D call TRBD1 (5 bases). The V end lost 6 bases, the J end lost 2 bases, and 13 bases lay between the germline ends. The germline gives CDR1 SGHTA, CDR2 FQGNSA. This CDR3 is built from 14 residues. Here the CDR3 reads CASSRDSEQETQYF. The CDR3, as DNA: TGTGCCAGCAGTAGAGACAGCGAACAAGAGACCCAGTACTTC.

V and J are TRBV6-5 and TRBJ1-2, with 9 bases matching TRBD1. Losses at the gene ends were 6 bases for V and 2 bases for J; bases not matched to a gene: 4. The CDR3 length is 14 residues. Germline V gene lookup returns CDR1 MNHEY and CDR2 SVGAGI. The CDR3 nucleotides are TGTGCCAGCAGGGACAGGGGAGCCAACTATGGCTACACCTTC. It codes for CASRDRGANYGYTF.

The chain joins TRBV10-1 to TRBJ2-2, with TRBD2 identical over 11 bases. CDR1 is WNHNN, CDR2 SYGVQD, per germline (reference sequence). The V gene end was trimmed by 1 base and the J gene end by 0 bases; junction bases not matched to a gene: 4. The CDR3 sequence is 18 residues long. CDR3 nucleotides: TGCGCCAGCAGTGAGTACATGACTAGCGGGGCGAACACCGGGGAGCTGTTTTTT. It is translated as CASSEYMTSGANTGELFF.

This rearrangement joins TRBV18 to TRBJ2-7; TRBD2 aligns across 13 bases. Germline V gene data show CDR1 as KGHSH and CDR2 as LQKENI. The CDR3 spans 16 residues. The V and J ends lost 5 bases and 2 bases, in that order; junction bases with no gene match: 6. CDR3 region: CASSSGLAGVAYEQYF. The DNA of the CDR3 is TGTGCCAGCTCAAGCGGACTAGCGGGAGTAGCCTACGAGCAGTACTTC.

The CDR3 DNA is TGTGCCAGCAGCTTAGCACTAGCTCGGGATACGCAGTATTTT. Its translation: CASSLALARDTQYF. The chain recombines TRBV11-2 with TRBJ2-3, with D possibly TRBD2 on 6 matching bases. Germline V lookup: CDR1 SGHAT, CDR2 FQNNGV. V lost 1 base, J lost 6 bases, and 11 bases lay in between. This CDR3 contains 14 residues.

DNA for the CDR3: TGTGCCAGCAGCCGGACAGCCGCTGAGCCCCAGCATTTT. Translation gives CASSRTAAEPQHF. This chain links TRBV5-6 with TRBJ1-5; a possible D gene is TRBD1 (6 bases). The CDR3 length is 13 residues. V gave up 4 bases and J gave up 8 bases, with 13 bases separating them. The V gene's germline CDR1 is SGHDT and CDR2 YYEEEE. Using reference TRBV5-6 and TRBJ1-5 for the parts outside the CDR3, the full variable domain is DAGVTQSPTHLIKTRGQQVTLRCSPKSGHDTVSWYQQALGQGPQFIFQYYEEEERQRGNFPDRFSGHQFPNYSSELNVNALLLGDSALYLCASSRTAAEPQHFGDGTRLSIL.